This T cell receptor beta chain emerged from a study of CD8+CD57+ T cells in acquired aplastic anemia. Study-wide context: When averaged, DNA from sorted CD4+ and CD8+ cells came to 2.5 to 3.5 ug.

The study profiled TCR beta VDJ and CDR3 using genomic DNA as template. TCRdb itself ran the reads through MiXCR, one entry per CDR3 protein. The repertoire holds roughly 180,000 distinct CDR3 sequences, with roughly 65% as singletons. Regarding this clonotype: Its antigen is not known.

The germline gives CDR1 SGHRS, CDR2 YFSETQ. The V and J ends lost 2 bases and 2 bases, in that order; junction bases with no gene match: 4. The length of the CDR3 is 15 residues. Patients picked for sequencing had shown CD8+CD57+ cell expansion detected by flow cytometry. When blood sampling took place, the patients had received no therapy. The study's findings and limits: A set of around 30 CD8+ CDR3 sequences was shared between patients and controls, and these sequences appeared highly expressed in patients. CD8+ Simpson's diversity in patients was not significantly different from that in controls.

This chain uses TRBV5-1 with TRBJ2-1; 7 nucleotides match TRBD1. The clonotype comes from a human donor with aplastic anemia. Sequencing input: sorted CD4+, CD8+, or CD8+CD57+ T cells (not recorded which) from PBMCs. The CDR3 loop reads CASSLHTGAYNEQFF. CDR3 bases: TGCGCCAGCAGCTTACATACAGGGGCCTACAATGAGCAGTTCTTC.